These 9 T cell receptor beta chains were all obtained from the same sample, sequenced in a study of T cells after yellow fever vaccination. A single record per CDR3 protein comes from TCRdb applying MiXCR to the 5' RACE reads. The table includes a few hundred thousand distinct CDR3 sequences, over 3% detected once. Source: PBMCs, taken 15 days after the yellow fever booster vaccination. Receptor source: a man aged 18 to 30 who received the YFV17D yellow fever vaccine.

This clonotype was recorded many times. It is unclear where the CDR3 begins or ends on the DNA, so no DNA is shown, and the CDR3 is as TCRdb lists it. This sequence joins TRBV7-9 and TRBJ1-6; the D segment call TRBD1 is taken from the table without a DNA check. The CDR3 adds up to 13 amino acids, both ends counted. Germline V gene data show CDR1 as SEHNR and CDR2 as FQNEAQ (reference sequence). The CDR3 here is CASSSSTDSPLHF.

This clonotype occurred many times. This chain uses TRBV4-3 with TRBJ2-3; the match to TRBD2 covers 10 bases. CDR1 LGHNA and CDR2 YSLEER come from the germline V gene. The CDR3 is made up of 19 amino acids. The V gene end was trimmed by 1 base and the J gene end by 3 bases; junction bases not matched to a gene: 13. The CDR3 loop is CASSQGTSGALGGTDTQYF. CDR3 DNA sequence: TGCGCCAGCAGCCAAGGCACTAGCGGGGCCCTCGGGGGTACAGATACGCAGTATTTT.

In its sample, this clonotype was seen many times. Here the CDR3 reads CASSGITGETQYF. In DNA form, the CDR3 reads TGCGCCAGCAGCGGAATCACAGGGGAGACCCAGTACTTC. V and J are TRBV5-1 and TRBJ2-5; a weak D match, TRBD1 (6 bases). The CDR3 extends over 13 amino acids. Germline V gives CDR1 SGHRS, CDR2 YFSETQ. The V gene lost 4 bases and the J gene lost 5 bases, with 12 bases spanning the gap. Supplemented by reference TRBV5-1 and TRBJ2-5, the full variable domain reads KAGVTQTPRYLIKTRGQQVTLSCSPISGHRSVSWYQQTPGQGLQFLFEYFSETQRNKGNFPGRFSGRQFSNSRSEMNVSTLELGDSALYLCASSGITGETQYFGPGTRLLVL.

This clonotype was seen a handful of times. The chain employs TRBV6-5 and TRBJ1-4, with a tentative D call TRBD1 (5 bases). Germline V gives CDR1 MNHEY, CDR2 SVGAGI. The CDR3 has 15 residues. The ends were cut back, 2 bases at V and 10 bases at J, with 17 bases in the middle. DNA for the CDR3: TGTGCCAGCAGTTACCGGGACCAGGGAGGTCGAAAACTGTTTTTT. This gives the protein CASSYRDQGGRKLFF.

This clonotype was seen many times. The chain links TRBV6-5 to TRBJ2-1, with 9 nucleotides matching TRBD1. The CDR3 sequence is 15 residues long. Trimming at V came to 6 bases and at J to 3 bases, leaving 6 bases not matched to a gene. CDR1 is MNHEY and CDR2 is SVGAGI in the germline V gene. CDR3 coding DNA: TGTGCCAGCAGCTCCACAGGGGGCATCTACAATGAGCAGTTCTTC. Translated, it gives CASSSTGGIYNEQFF.

The rearrangement links TRBV12-3 or TRBV12-4 to TRBJ2-3; no clear D gene. The CDR3 is 16 residues long. V was shortened by 5 bases and J by 2 bases, with 17 bases between the two germline ends. The CDR3 region is CASSTLGPSDTDTQYF. The CDR3 bases are TGTGCCAGCAGTACCCTCGGACCCTCCGACACAGATACGCAGTATTTT.

This clonotype was seen only a few times. This CDR3 reads CASSTPPGLAGGEGETQYF. CDR3 DNA sequence: TGTGCCAGTAGTACCCCTCCGGGACTAGCGGGGGGCGAGGGGGAGACCCAGTACTTC. The rearrangement uses TRBV19 and TRBJ2-5, with TRBD2 matching over 15 bases. V lost 4 bases and J lost 5; bases outside the gene matches: 14. This CDR3 spans 19 amino acids. The germline CDR1 and CDR2 sequences are LNHDA and SQIVND (reference sequence).

This clonotype was observed many times. The chain joins TRBV28 to TRBJ2-7, with TRBD2 identical over 8 bases. The CDR3 consists of 15 residues. The V gene end was trimmed by 4 bases and the J gene end by 5 bases; junction bases not matched to a gene: 10. Germline values: CDR1 MDHEN, CDR2 SYDVKM. CDR3 residues: CASSSGAGGFHEQYV. The CDR3 bases are TGTGCCAGCAGTTCTGGGGCGGGGGGTTTCCACGAGCAGTACGTC.

Many counts were recorded for this clonotype. This chain links TRBV4-2 with TRBJ2-1; 8 bases line up with TRBD2. The CDR3 consists of 16 residues. The V gene's germline CDR1 is LGHNA and CDR2 YNFKEQ. J gave up 4 bases and V 2 bases, and 7 bases lay outside the gene matches. The CDR3 loop is CASSQTASGGYNEQFF. The CDR3 DNA sequence: TGTGCCAGCAGCCAAACGGCCAGCGGGGGATACAATGAGCAGTTCTTC.